This is a list of T cell receptor beta chains from one sample in a study of blood T cell repertoires in COVID-19. The protocol was immunoSEQ multiplex PCR, while the TCRdb copy is restricted to in-frame clones and leaves out a portion. Among 150,000 to 170,000 clones listed, over 75% were seen once. The sample consisted of peripheral blood. These receptors were obtained from a man aged 60 to 69 with COVID-19, enrolled during active disease. CDR3s leave out the opening cysteine and the closing phenylalanine or tryptophan.

V,CDR3
TRBV14,ASSQGGTGNYEQY
TRBV19,ASSMDSPYEQY
TRBV7-2,ASSPLPGNQPQH
TRBV25-1,ASSPGTGFGYT
TRBV4-2,ASSPSAGTYEQY
TRBV7-2,ASSPWTGSNTEAF
TRBV5-1,ASSPNQETQY
TRBV10-3,AIMGGQSSYNEQF
TRBV19,ASSIGGGQRYNEQF
TRBV27,ASSRPSVSPYEQY
TRBV6-5,ASSHKGRGIQPQH
TRBV12-5,ASGLRTGNTEAF
TRBV4-1,ASSQDQGYGELF
TRBV2,ASSRTTQYGYT
TRBV6-1,ASSAESSGGSATEAF
TRBV19,ASRGAIYT
TRBV19,ASSITDGNTIY
TRBV7-9,ASSLWVSDRHTQY
TRBV10-3,AISSTSGGPSGANVLT
TRBV29-1,SGPGRDRKLYEQY
TRBV19,ASSLGQGNYGYT
TRBV6-5,ASSYPPGYGYT
TRBV19,ASSLPGQGNNEQF
TRBV20-1,SASPTGTGSSGNTIY
TRBV6-5,ASSYSKGATNYGYT
TRBV19,ASSPQGRIAEAF
TRBV19,ATVDRSSGNTIY
TRBV12-5,ASGPETGYHGYT
TRBV6-5,ASRGGLRTNYGYT